The entry below describes one TCR beta chain. As yet, its antigen is unknown. These data originate in a study of shared clonotypes between healthy human individuals. Study details: The donor pool was made up of two women and three men aged 18 to 49.

Authors' analysis steps: In the immunoSEQ data, sequences were junction-only and lacked quality scores, so filtering differed. Data came from immunoSEQ multiplex PCR; TCRdb stores just in-frame clones and leaves some out. The V and J calls and clone size come from that table; D and trimming were worked out from the DNA. The sample holds over a million clones, around 78% seen once. Whole-study results and caveats: Non-shared clonotypes had lower generation probabilities than those shared by all four donors. Naive subsets tended to show greater estimated richness than memory subsets.

The TCR sequence derives from a man aged 18-30 years in good health. Some clones in this sample may be carry-over from other donors' samples. What was sequenced was memory CD4+ T cells from PBMCs. Subset given: CD45RA-negative fraction.

The CDR3 here is CASSQPGQGGGEAFF. The CDR3 DNA reads TGTGCCAGCAGTCAACCTGGACAGGGTGGCGGAGAAGCTTTCTTT. The V and J genes are TRBV28 and TRBJ1-1; 8 bases map to TRBD1. Trimming removed 5 bases from V and 8 bases from J; junction bases left unmatched: 13. This CDR3 is built from 15 residues. The germline CDR1 and CDR2 sequences are MDHEN and SYDVKM.